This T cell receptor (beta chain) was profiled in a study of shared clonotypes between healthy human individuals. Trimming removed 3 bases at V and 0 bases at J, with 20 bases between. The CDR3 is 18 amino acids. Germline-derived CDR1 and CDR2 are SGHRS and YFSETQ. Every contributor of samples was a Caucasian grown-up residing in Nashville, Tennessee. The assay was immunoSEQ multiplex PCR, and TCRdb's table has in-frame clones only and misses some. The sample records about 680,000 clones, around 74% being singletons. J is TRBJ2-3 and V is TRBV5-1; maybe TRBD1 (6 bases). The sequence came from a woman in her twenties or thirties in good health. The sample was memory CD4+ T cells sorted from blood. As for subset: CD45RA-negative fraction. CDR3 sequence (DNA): TGCGCCAGCAGCTCCTTTAGATTGGGGGCGCGGAGCACAGATACGCAGTATTTT. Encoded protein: CASSSFRLGARSTDTQYF.